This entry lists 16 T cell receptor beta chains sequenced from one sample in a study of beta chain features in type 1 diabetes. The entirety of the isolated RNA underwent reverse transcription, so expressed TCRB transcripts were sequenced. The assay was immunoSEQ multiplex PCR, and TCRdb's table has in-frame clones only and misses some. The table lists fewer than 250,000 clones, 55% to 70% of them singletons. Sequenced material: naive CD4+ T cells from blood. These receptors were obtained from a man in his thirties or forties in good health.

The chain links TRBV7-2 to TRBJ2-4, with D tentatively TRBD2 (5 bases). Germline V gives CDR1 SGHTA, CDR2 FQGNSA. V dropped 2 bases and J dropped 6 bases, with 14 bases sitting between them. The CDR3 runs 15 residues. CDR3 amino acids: CASSLWRSAGNIQYF. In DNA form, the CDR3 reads TGTGCCAGCAGCTTATGGAGGAGCGCCGGAAACATTCAGTACTTC.

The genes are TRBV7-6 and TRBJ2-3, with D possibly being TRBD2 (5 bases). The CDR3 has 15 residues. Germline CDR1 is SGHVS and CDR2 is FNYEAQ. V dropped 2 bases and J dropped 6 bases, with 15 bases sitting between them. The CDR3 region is CASSLNEGARDTQYF. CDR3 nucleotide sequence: TGTGCCAGCAGCTTAAACGAGGGTGCTAGGGATACGCAGTATTTT.

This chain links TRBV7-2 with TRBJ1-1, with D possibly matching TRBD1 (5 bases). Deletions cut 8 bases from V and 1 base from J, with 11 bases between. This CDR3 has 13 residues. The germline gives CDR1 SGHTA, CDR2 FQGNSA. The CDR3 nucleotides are TGTGCCAGCGGTACAGGAGGGAACACTGAAGCTTTCTTT. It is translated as CASGTGGNTEAFF.

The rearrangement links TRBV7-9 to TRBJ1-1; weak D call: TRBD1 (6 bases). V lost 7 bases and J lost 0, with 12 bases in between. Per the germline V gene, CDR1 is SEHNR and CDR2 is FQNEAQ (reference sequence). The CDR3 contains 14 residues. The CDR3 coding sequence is TGTGCCAGCACCCTGGACAGAGTGAACACTGAAGCTTTCTTT. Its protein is CASTLDRVNTEAFF.

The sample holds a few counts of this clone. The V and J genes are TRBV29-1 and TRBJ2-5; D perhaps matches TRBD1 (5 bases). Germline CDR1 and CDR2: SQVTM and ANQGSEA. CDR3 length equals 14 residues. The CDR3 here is CSAAFGRGRETQYF. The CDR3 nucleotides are TGCAGTGCCGCATTCGGTAGGGGCCGGGAGACCCAGTACTTC.

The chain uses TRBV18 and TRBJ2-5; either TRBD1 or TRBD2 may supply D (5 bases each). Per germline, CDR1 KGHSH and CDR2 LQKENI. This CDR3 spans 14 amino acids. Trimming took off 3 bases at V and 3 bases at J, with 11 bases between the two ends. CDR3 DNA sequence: TGTGCCAGCTCACCGCCCGGGACGGAAGAGACCCAGTACTTC. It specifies CASSPPGTEETQYF.

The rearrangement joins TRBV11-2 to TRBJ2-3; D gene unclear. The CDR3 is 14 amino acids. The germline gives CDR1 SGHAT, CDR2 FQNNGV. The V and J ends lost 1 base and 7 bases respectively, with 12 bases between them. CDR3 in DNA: TGTGCCAGCAGCTTAGTGGTGGCTGCCCATACGCAGTATTTT. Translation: CASSLVVAAHTQYF.

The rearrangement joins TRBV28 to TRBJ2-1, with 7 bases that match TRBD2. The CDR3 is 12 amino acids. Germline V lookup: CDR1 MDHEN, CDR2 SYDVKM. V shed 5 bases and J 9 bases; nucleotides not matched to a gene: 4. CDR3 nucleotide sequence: TGTGCCAGCAGTCCGAGACTAGCTGAGCAGTTCTTC. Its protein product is CASSPRLAEQFF. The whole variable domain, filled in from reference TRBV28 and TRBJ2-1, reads DVKVTQSSRYLVKRTGEKVFLECVQDMDHENMFWYRQDPGLGLRLIYFSYDVKMKEKGDIPEGYSVSREKKERFSLILESASTNQTSMYLCASSPRLAEQFFGPGTRLTVL.

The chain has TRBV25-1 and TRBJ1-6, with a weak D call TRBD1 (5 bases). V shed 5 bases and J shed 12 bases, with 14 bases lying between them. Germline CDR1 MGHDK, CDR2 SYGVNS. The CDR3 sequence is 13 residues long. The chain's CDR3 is CASSPQESIPLHF. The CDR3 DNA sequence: TGTGCCAGCAGTCCACAGGAGAGTATACCCCTCCACTTT. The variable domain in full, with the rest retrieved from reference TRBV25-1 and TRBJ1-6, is EADIYQTPRYLVIGTGKKITLECSQTMGHDKMYWYQQDPGMELHLIHYSYGVNSTEKGDLSSESTVSRIRTEHFPLTLESARPSHTSQYLCASSPQESIPLHFGNGTRLTVT.

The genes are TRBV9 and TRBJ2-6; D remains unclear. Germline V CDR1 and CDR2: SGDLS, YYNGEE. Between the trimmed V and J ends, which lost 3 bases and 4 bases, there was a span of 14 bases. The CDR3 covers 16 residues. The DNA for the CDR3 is TGTGCCAGCAGCGGGACGGTATCTCTGGGGGCCAACGTCCTGACTTTC. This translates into CASSGTVSLGANVLTF.

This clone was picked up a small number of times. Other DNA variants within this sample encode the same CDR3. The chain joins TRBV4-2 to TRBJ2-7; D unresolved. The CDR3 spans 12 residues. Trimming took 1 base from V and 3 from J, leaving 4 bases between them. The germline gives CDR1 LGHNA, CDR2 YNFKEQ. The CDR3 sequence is CASSQVGYEQYF. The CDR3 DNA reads TGTGCCAGCAGCCAAGTAGGCTACGAGCAGTACTTC.

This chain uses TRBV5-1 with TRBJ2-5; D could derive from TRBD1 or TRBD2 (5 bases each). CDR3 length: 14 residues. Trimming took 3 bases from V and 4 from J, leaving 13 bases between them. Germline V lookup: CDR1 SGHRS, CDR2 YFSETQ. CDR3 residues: CASSWGKEGETQYF. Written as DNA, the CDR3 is TGCGCCAGCAGCTGGGGCAAAGAGGGAGAGACCCAGTACTTC.

The CDR3 nucleotides read TGTGCCAGCAGCTCTGACAGTAGTTCACCCCTCCACTTT. Its translation: CASSSDSSSPLHF. The chain carries TRBV2 and TRBJ1-6, with D possibly being TRBD1 (5 bases). The CDR3 has 13 residues. Per the germline V gene, CDR1 is SNHLY and CDR2 is FYNNEI. The V and J ends lost 6 bases and 9 bases respectively, with 12 bases between them.

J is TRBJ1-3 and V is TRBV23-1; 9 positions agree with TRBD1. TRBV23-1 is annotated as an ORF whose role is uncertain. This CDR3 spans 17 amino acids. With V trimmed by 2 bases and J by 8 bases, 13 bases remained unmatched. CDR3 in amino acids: CASSQQNPGQGRDTIYF. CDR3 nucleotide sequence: TGCGCCAGCAGTCAACAGAACCCCGGACAGGGGAGAGACACCATATATTTT.

The chain's CDR3 is CASGLLGRYYGYTF. CDR3 nucleotide sequence: TGTGCTAGTGGTTTACTGGGGCGCTACTATGGCTACACCTTC. This chain joins TRBV12-5 and TRBJ1-2; weak D call: TRBD1 (5 bases). Germline V gene lookup returns CDR1 LGHNT and CDR2 FRNRAP. Trimming left V 3 bases short and J 3 bases short, with 11 bases between. CDR3 length: 14 amino acids.

The CDR3 region is CASSLAQAASTDTQYF. In nucleotides, the CDR3 is TGTGCCAGCAGCTTAGCGCAAGCGGCTAGCACAGATACGCAGTATTTT. The chain joins TRBV7-9 to TRBJ2-3, with a possible D match to TRBD2 (5 bases). The CDR3 is 16 residues long. Trimming took 0 bases from V and 0 from J, leaving 10 bases between them. CDR1 and CDR2 from the germline V gene are SEHNR and FQNEAQ (reference sequence).